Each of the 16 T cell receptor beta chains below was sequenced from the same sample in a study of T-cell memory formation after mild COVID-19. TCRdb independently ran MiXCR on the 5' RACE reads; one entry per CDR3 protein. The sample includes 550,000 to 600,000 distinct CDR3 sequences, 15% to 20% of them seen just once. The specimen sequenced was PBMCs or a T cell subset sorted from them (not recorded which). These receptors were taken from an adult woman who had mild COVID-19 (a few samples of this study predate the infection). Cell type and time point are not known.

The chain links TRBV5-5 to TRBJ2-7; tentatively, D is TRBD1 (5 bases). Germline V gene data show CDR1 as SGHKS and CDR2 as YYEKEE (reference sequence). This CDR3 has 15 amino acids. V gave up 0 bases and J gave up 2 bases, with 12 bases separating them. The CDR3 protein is CASSLDPGFPYEQYF. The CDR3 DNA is TGTGCCAGCAGCTTGGACCCAGGGTTCCCCTACGAGCAGTACTTC.

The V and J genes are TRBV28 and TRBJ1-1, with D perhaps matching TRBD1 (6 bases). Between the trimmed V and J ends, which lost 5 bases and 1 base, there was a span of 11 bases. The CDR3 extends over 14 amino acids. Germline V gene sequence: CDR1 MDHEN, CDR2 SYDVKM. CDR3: CASSGGDKNTEAFF. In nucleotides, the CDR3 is TGTGCCAGCAGTGGGGGGGACAAGAACACTGAAGCTTTCTTT.

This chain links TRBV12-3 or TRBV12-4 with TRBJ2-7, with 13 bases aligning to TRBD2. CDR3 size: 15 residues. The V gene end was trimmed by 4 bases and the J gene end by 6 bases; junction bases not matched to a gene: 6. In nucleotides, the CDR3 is TGTGCCAGCAGTTCGCGGACTAGCGGGAGAGGCGAGCAGTACTTC. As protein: CASSSRTSGRGEQYF.

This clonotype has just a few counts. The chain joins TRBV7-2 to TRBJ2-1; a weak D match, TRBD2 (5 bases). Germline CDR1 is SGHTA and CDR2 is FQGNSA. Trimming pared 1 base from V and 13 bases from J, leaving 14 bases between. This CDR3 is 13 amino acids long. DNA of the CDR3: TGTGCCAGCAGCTTAGACCTGGTGGGAGATCAGTTCTTC. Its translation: CASSLDLVGDQFF.

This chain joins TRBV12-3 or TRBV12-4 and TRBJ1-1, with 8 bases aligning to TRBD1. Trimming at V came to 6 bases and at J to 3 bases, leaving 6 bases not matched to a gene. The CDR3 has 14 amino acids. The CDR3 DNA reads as TGTGCCAGCAGCGGGACAGGAAGGGACACTGAAGCTTTCTTT. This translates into CASSGTGRDTEAFF.

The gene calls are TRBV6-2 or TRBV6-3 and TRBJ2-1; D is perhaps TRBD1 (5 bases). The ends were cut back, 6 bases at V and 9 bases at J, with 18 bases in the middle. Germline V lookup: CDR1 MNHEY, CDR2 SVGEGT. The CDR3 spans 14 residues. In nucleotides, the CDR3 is TGTGCCAGCAGACCCCCAGGGTTCATCGTTGAGCAGTTCTTC. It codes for CASRPPGFIVEQFF.

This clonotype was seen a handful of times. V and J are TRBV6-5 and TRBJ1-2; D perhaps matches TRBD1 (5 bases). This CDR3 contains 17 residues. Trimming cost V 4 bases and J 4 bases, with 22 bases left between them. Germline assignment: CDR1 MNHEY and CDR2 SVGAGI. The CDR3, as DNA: TGTGCCAGCAGTTCCCGACAAGCCCAGGGCGGGAGCTATGGCTACACCTTC. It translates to CASSSRQAQGGSYGYTF.

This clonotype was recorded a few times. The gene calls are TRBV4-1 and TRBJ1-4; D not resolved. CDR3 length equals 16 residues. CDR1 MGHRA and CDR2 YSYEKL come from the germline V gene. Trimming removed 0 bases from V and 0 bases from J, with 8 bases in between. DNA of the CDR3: TGCGCCAGCAGCCAAGATACATCCGCAACTAATGAAAAACTGTTTTTT. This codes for CASSQDTSATNEKLFF.

The DNA for the CDR3 is TGCAGTGCTAGATCTCAGGGGCCGTATCGAGAGACCCAGTACTTC. Translated, it gives CSARSQGPYRETQYF. J is TRBJ2-5 and V is TRBV20-1, with a weak D call TRBD1 (6 bases). Germline CDR1 reads DFQATT; CDR2 reads SNEGSKA (reference sequence). Trimming stripped 2 bases from V and 4 bases from J, with 17 bases between. The CDR3 loop spans 15 amino acids.

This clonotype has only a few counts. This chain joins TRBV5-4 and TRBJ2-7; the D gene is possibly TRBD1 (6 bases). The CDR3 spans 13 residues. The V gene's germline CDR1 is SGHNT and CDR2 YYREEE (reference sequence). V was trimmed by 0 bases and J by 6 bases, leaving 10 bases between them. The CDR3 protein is CASSLDRVGEQYF. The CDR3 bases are TGTGCCAGCAGCTTGGACAGGGTGGGCGAGCAGTACTTC.

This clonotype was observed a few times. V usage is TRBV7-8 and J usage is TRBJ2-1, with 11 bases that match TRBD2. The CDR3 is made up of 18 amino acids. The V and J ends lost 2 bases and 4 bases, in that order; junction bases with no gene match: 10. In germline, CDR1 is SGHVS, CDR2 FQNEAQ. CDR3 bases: TGTGCCAGCAGCTTATCACTAGCGGGAGAAGGGGATTACAATGAGCAGTTCTTC. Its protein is CASSLSLAGEGDYNEQFF.

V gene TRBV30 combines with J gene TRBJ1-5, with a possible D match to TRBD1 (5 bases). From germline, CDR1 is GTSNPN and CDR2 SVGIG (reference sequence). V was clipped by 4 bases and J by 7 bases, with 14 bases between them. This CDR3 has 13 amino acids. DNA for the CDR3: TGTGCCTGGAAGCGTCCGGGGGAGCAGCCCCAGCATTTT. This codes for CAWKRPGEQPQHF.

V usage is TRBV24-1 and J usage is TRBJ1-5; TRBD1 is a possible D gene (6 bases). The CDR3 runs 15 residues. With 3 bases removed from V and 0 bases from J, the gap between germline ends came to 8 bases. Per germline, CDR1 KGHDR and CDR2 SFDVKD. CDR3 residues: CATSDRGHSNQPQHF. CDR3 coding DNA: TGTGCCACCAGTGATCGGGGGCATAGCAATCAGCCCCAGCATTTT.

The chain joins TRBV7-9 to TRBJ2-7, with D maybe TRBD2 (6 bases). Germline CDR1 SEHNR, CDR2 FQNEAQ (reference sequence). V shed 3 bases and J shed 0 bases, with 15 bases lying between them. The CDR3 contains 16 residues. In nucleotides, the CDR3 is TGTGCCAGCAGCTTTGGAGGGATCACCTACTCCTACGAGCAGTACTTC. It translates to CASSFGGITYSYEQYF.

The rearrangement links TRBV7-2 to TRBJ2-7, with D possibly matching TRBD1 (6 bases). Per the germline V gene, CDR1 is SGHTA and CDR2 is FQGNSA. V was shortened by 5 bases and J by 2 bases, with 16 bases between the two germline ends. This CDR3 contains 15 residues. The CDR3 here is CASSPFRDTTYEQYF. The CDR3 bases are TGTGCCAGCAGCCCATTCCGGGACACCACCTACGAGCAGTACTTC.

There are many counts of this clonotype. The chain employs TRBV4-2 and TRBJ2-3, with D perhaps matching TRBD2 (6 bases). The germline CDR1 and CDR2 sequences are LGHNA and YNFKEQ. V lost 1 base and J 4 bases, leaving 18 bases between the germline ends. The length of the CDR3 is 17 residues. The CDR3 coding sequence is TGTGCCAGCAGCCAAGGGACTGTCGGGGGTTTGGCAGATACGCAGTATTTT. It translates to CASSQGTVGGLADTQYF.